Listed below are T cell receptor beta chains from one sample, sequenced in a study of cytomegalovirus exposure and HLA in healthy donors. Only in-frame clones appear in the TCRdb table, and some are missing; sequencing was by immunoSEQ multiplex PCR. The sample lists about 200,000 clones; roughly 74% were seen once. Sequenced: PBMCs. The source is a woman in her 30s in good health and CMV-seropositive. Each CDR3 is given with its conserved first and last residue. A D gene is named only where the DNA matches it firmly.

D	V	J	CDR3
TRBD1	TRBV5-4	TRBJ2-5	CASSLQDRAETQYF
TRBD2	TRBV5-4	TRBJ2-6	CASTVGGGGASGANVLTF
NA	TRBV6-6	TRBJ1-3	CASSYGQGGNTIYF
TRBD1	TRBV4-2	TRBJ1-4	CASSQEGTGLNEKLFF
TRBD1	TRBV7-8	TRBJ2-7	CASRAGAWDRGGEQYF
NA	TRBV28	TRBJ1-5	CASRGGEYQPQHF
NA	TRBV2	TRBJ2-3	CASSAWTGTDTQYF
TRBD1	TRBV30	TRBJ1-5	CAWSPWSLGQGGDQPQHF
TRBD1	TRBV11-2	TRBJ2-7	CASSWVLQGAYEQYF
NA	TRBV6-1	TRBJ2-5	CASSAGPLSKTQYF
NA	TRBV15	TRBJ2-7	CATSLTGAGEQYF
TRBD1	TRBV6-5	TRBJ2-7	CASSTRGPSGYEQYF
NA	TRBV7-2	TRBJ2-7	CASSLVAGADYEQYF
NA	TRBV30	TRBJ2-2	CAFSGGMLFF
TRBD2	TRBV7-3	TRBJ2-1	CASSLFGGDHNEQFF
NA	TRBV5-6	TRBJ2-1	CASSSRRGLNEQFF
NA	TRBV28	TRBJ2-5	CASSPSKTQYF
NA	TRBV7-8	TRBJ1-6	CASSLAVPDSPLHF
TRBD2	TRBV15	TRBJ2-1	CATSRDKPTSGRLVGYNEQFF
TRBD1	TRBV10-3	TRBJ2-1	CASQNGQGNEQFF
NA	TRBV10-3	TRBJ2-7	CAISELAPSEQYF
TRBD1	TRBV6-4	TRBJ1-2	CASSARSTHRGNF
TRBD1	TRBV9	TRBJ1-1	CASSAHRGNTEAFF
NA	TRBV11-1	TRBJ2-7	CASSLVAGYEQYF
NA	TRBV6-4	TRBJ2-1	CASSPGYNEQFF
NA	TRBV4-1	TRBJ1-2	CASSQDNRGRNYGYTF
TRBD1	TRBV5-6	TRBJ2-3	CASSFGQGARTQYF
TRBD1	TRBV7-6	TRBJ2-5	CASSPRQGAGQETQYF
NA	TRBV10-3	TRBJ2-3	CAISDLGGADTQYF
NA	TRBV6-1	TRBJ2-2	CASSVRRGGNTGELFF
TRBD2	TRBV5-1	TRBJ2-3	CASRDVGGGTDTQYF
NA	TRBV1	TRBJ2-7	CTSSQRGRDRSSYEQYF
NA	TRBV4-1	TRBJ1-1	CASSQDRVGVNTEAFF
TRBD1	TRBV10-3	TRBJ2-1	CAIRDRGPSSYNEQFF
TRBD1	TRBV4-1	TRBJ1-2	CASSPGQGGYGYTF
TRBD2	TRBV9	TRBJ2-6	CASSVRSGGEGVAGANVLTF
TRBD1	TRBV5-1	TRBJ1-6	CASSPAPFTGDNSPLHF
TRBD1	TRBV7-8	TRBJ2-5	CASSLVTGGRGETQYF
TRBD2	TRBV7-3	TRBJ2-1	CASSLIGGAGSEQFF
NA	TRBV21-1	TRBJ2-5	CASRRRRYAQETQYF
TRBD1	TRBV4-1	TRBJ2-3	CASSQVGTVTDTQYF
NA	TRBV6-1	TRBJ2-6	CASSEGAGANVLTF
NA	TRBV6-5	TRBJ1-1	CASSLGVNTEAFF
NA	TRBV29-1	TRBJ2-1	CSVRVNSYNEQFF
TRBD2	TRBV5-4	TRBJ2-3	CASSSPGLGGTDTQYF
TRBD2	TRBV5-1	TRBJ2-3	CASRLAGGRDTQYF
TRBD1	TRBV9	TRBJ1-6	CASSVEGQSNSPLHF
NA	TRBV2	TRBJ2-5	CASSGRESKETQYF
TRBD1	TRBV19	TRBJ2-2	CASMRAGTGGPTGELFF
NA	TRBV20-1	TRBJ1-1	CSAREGTSAFF
NA	TRBV7-8	TRBJ1-2	CASSPLQGTGYTF
NA	TRBV7-9	TRBJ2-2	CASSRPRGGDTGELFF
TRBD1	TRBV5-1	TRBJ2-2	CASSWTGPWTGELFF
TRBD1	TRBV30	TRBJ1-2	CAWGATGGYGYTF
NA	TRBV5-1	TRBJ1-2	CASSAGGRLYGYTF
TRBD1	TRBV29-1	TRBJ2-3	CSVVWTGGNPDTQYF